Listed here are 30 T cell receptor beta chains from one sample, sequenced in a study of blood T cell repertoires in COVID-19. Using immunoSEQ multiplex PCR, the repertoire was profiled, and TCRdb retains in-frame clones only, with some absent. The data contain just over 650,000 clones, just under 90% of them singletons. Material: peripheral blood. The receptor source for this set is a woman aged 18-30 years with acute or convalescent COVID-19.

The chain employs TRBV5-6 and TRBJ1-5; D unclear. There are 14 residues in the CDR3. With 1 base removed from V and 9 bases from J, the gap between germline ends came to 14 bases. The V gene's germline CDR1 is SGHDT and CDR2 YYEEEE. The CDR3: CASSLSRSLGPQHF. Here the CDR3 DNA reads TGTGCCAGCAGCTTGTCGCGATCCCTTGGGCCCCAGCATTTT.

The CDR3 region has the DNA TGTGCCAGCAGCTCACTTTCTTTGGGGGGAAGTGGCTACACCTTC. This codes for CASSSLSLGGSGYTF. This chain connects TRBV7-2 to TRBJ1-2; possibly TRBD1 for D (5 bases). Trimming left V 4 bases short and J 7 bases short, with 19 bases between. The germline CDR1 and CDR2 sequences are SGHTA and FQGNSA. This CDR3 has 15 residues.

The CDR3 is CASSQTSGGSYEQYF. As DNA, the CDR3 is TGTGCCAGCAGTCAGACTAGCGGGGGTTCCTACGAGCAGTACTTC. This chain connects TRBV2 to TRBJ2-7; 12 bases align to TRBD2. J lost 1 base, V lost 5 bases, and 3 bases had no gene match. The CDR3 extends over 15 amino acids. Germline V lookup: CDR1 SNHLY, CDR2 FYNNEI.

The chain combines TRBV6-6 with TRBJ2-1, with D perhaps matching TRBD1 (7 bases). The V end lost 5 bases, the J end lost 6 bases, and 14 bases lay between the germline ends. CDR1 is MNHNY and CDR2 is SVGAGI in the germline V gene (reference sequence). CDR3 length: 14 residues. The CDR3 region is CASSGGDSSNEQFF. The CDR3 coding sequence is TGTGCCAGCAGTGGAGGGGACAGCTCCAATGAGCAGTTCTTC.

CDR3 DNA sequence: TGTGCTAGTGGTTTGGCCCTAAATCGAGGGGGCTACACCTTC. The encoded protein is CASGLALNRGGYTF. The chain couples TRBV12-5 to TRBJ1-2; no reliable D call. The CDR3 runs 14 residues. The germline V gene encodes CDR1 LGHNT and CDR2 FRNRAP. Trimming shortened V by 1 base and J by 8 bases, and 14 bases separated the two germline ends.

The rearrangement joins TRBV6-5 to TRBJ2-4; 9 bases fit TRBD1. The CDR3 loop spans 16 amino acids. Germline trimming cut 4 bases from V and 7 bases from J; bases unmatched to any gene: 11. The V gene's germline CDR1 is MNHEY and CDR2 SVGAGI. The CDR3 spells CASSLTGGLMGNIQYF. The CDR3 bases are TGTGCCAGCAGTTTGACAGGGGGATTGATGGGTAACATTCAGTACTTC.

The chain carries TRBV25-1 and TRBJ1-4; perhaps TRBD1 as D (5 bases). Germline lookup yields CDR1 MGHDK and CDR2 SYGVNS. This CDR3 has 14 residues. V was trimmed by 4 bases and J by 8 bases, leaving 14 bases between them. CDR3: CASSATWGSEKLFF. The CDR3 region has the DNA TGTGCCAGCAGTGCAACCTGGGGCTCAGAAAAACTGTTTTTT.

In DNA, the CDR3 is TGCGCCAGCAGTAGGGAGTATGAGCAGTTCTTC. This sequence encodes CASSREYEQFF. The chain has TRBV5-1 and TRBJ2-1, with D possibly matching TRBD2 (5 bases). Trimming removed 5 bases from V and 8 bases from J, with 8 bases in between. The CDR3 sequence is 11 residues long. Per the germline V gene, CDR1 is SGHRS and CDR2 is YFSETQ.

This clone was picked up a small number of times. The chain joins TRBV5-1 to TRBJ1-1; 11 bases agree with TRBD1. J was trimmed by 1 base and V by 3 bases; bases with no gene match: 14. Germline CDR1 and CDR2: SGHRS and YFSETQ. This CDR3 is built from 19 residues. CDR3 residues: CASSSNHRDRGAKNTEAFF. The CDR3 DNA reads TGCGCCAGCAGCTCAAACCACCGGGACAGGGGGGCAAAGAACACTGAAGCTTTCTTT.

The J gene is TRBJ1-1, the V gene TRBV2; 7 bases agree with TRBD1. Losses at the gene ends were 7 bases for V and 7 bases for J; bases not matched to a gene: 6. Per germline, CDR1 SNHLY and CDR2 FYNNEI. The CDR3 contains 12 residues. CDR3 region: CASTLRGIEAFF. The CDR3 coding sequence is TGTGCCAGCACCCTCAGGGGGATTGAAGCTTTCTTT.

This rearrangement joins TRBV5-4 to TRBJ2-7; TRBD2 aligns across 8 bases. This CDR3 spans 15 amino acids. V lost 4 bases and J lost 3; bases outside the gene matches: 9. Per the germline V gene, CDR1 is SGHNT and CDR2 is YYREEE (reference sequence). This CDR3 reads CASSQGAGTSYEQYF. For the CDR3, the DNA is TGTGCCAGCAGCCAAGGTGCCGGGACTAGCTACGAGCAGTACTTC. Full variable domain (outside the CDR3, taken from reference TRBV5-4 and TRBJ2-7): ETGVTQSPTHLIKTRGQQVTLRCSSQSGHNTVSWYQQALGQGPQFIFQYYREEENGRGNFPPRFSGLQFPNYSSELNVNALELDDSALYLCASSQGAGTSYEQYFGPGTRLTVT.

The rearrangement joins TRBV12-3 or TRBV12-4 to TRBJ1-6; TRBD1 matches 7 bases. The CDR3 sequence is 13 residues long. The junction had 3 bases not matched to a gene; V was cut back by 5 bases and J by 8 bases. CDR3 amino acids: CASSDRADSPLHF. The CDR3 DNA reads TGTGCCAGCAGTGACAGGGCCGATTCACCCCTCCACTTT.

The chain's CDR3 is CASSVASGGLGGTDTQYF. Written as DNA, the CDR3 is TGTGCCAGCAGCGTAGCCAGCGGGGGGCTCGGGGGAACAGATACGCAGTATTTT. V usage is TRBV9 and J usage is TRBJ2-3; 9 positions agree with TRBD2. V dropped 0 bases and J dropped 3; count of bases not matched to a gene: 11. The germline V gene has CDR1 SGDLS and CDR2 YYNGEE. There are 18 residues in the CDR3.

The genes are TRBV9 and TRBJ2-6; weak D call: TRBD2 (5 bases). Per the germline V gene, CDR1 is SGDLS and CDR2 is YYNGEE. This CDR3 spans 17 amino acids. The V end lost 4 bases, the J end lost 1 base, and 15 bases lay between the germline ends. CDR3 sequence reads: CASSPPLQRSGANVLTF. The CDR3 region has the DNA TGTGCCAGCAGCCCCCCCCTTCAGCGGTCTGGGGCCAACGTCCTGACTTTC.

Note on this clone: Other DNA sequences from this sample encode an identical CDR3 as well. The chain recombines TRBV5-5 with TRBJ2-7, with 8 nucleotides matching TRBD1. This CDR3 spans 15 amino acids. Germline V gene data show CDR1 as SGHKS and CDR2 as YYEKEE (reference sequence). The junction had 13 bases not matched to a gene; V was cut back by 8 bases and J by 3 bases. CDR3 loop: CASSYSDRVDYEQYF. CDR3 sequence (DNA): TGTGCCAGTTCTTACTCGGACAGGGTGGACTACGAGCAGTACTTC. The whole variable domain, remainder taken from reference TRBV5-5 and TRBJ2-7, is DAGVTQSPTHLIKTRGQQVTLRCSPISGHKSVSWYQQVLGQGPQFIFQYYEKEERGRGNFPDRFSARQFPNYSSELNVNALLLGDSALYLCASSYSDRVDYEQYFGPGTRLTVT.

The chain uses TRBV18 and TRBJ1-2, with D possibly being TRBD1 (5 bases). The V and J ends lost 3 bases and 6 bases respectively, with 17 bases between them. Germline-derived CDR1 and CDR2 are KGHSH and LQKENI. The CDR3 extends over 15 amino acids. As DNA, the CDR3 is TGTGCCAGCTCACCCGCCCAGGAGGGGCGCGATGGCTACACCTTC. Translation gives CASSPAQEGRDGYTF.

The rearrangement uses TRBV15 and TRBJ1-1, with D unclear. The CDR3 runs to 13 residues. Germline V gene sequence: CDR1 LNHNV, CDR2 YYDKDF (reference sequence). V lost 3 bases to trimming and J lost 8 bases, with 13 bases between them. The chain's CDR3 is CATSSSTLPEAFF. CDR3 nucleotide sequence: TGTGCCACCAGCAGTTCAACACTACCAGAAGCTTTCTTT.

The rearrangement joins TRBV5-6 to TRBJ1-3; tentatively, D is TRBD1 (5 bases). With 1 base removed from V and 8 bases from J, the gap between germline ends came to 13 bases. Germline CDR1 and CDR2: SGHDT and YYEEEE. There are 14 residues in the CDR3. The CDR3 sequence: CASSLWGVQDTIYF. DNA of the CDR3: TGTGCCAGCAGCTTGTGGGGCGTACAGGACACCATATATTTT.

This clone appeared a single time. The J gene is TRBJ1-2, the V gene TRBV29-1; no firm D call. The CDR3 contains 14 residues. The germline V and J ends were trimmed by 5 bases and 4 bases, with 17 bases remaining between them. CDR1 and CDR2 (germline): SQVTM, ANQGSEA. Here the CDR3 reads CSVLTAEILYGYTF. In DNA, the CDR3 is TGCAGCGTTCTGACGGCGGAAATTCTCTATGGCTACACCTTC.

The genes are TRBV11-2 and TRBJ1-1; TRBD1 agrees at 8 bases. From germline, CDR1 is SGHAT and CDR2 FQNNGV. The CDR3 is 15 residues long. V lost 6 bases to trimming and J lost 2 bases; unmatched junction nucleotides: 8. The CDR3, as DNA: TGTGCCAGCAGTCGCCCAGGGGGCCGTAACACTGAAGCTTTCTTT. Its translation: CASSRPGGRNTEAFF.

The chain joins TRBV4-3 to TRBJ2-2; 8 nucleotides agree with TRBD2. Per the germline V gene, CDR1 is LGHNA and CDR2 is YSLEER. V lost 4 bases and J lost 6; bases outside the gene matches: 4. The CDR3 is 14 residues long. Here the CDR3 reads CASSRGLAPGELFF. The CDR3 DNA reads TGCGCCAGCAGCCGAGGACTAGCCCCCGGGGAGCTGTTTTTT.

This chain links TRBV5-4 with TRBJ1-6; D remains ambiguous. The V gene lost 0 bases and the J gene lost 3 bases, with 4 bases spanning the gap. From germline, CDR1 is SGHNT and CDR2 YYREEE (reference sequence). This CDR3 contains 14 residues. The CDR3 bases are TGTGCCAGCAGCTTGGTAGACTATAATTCACCCCTCCACTTT. This codes for CASSLVDYNSPLHF.

The chain is built from TRBV10-3 and TRBJ1-1; D is possibly TRBD1 (5 bases). Trimming removed 0 bases from V and 3 bases from J, with 11 bases in between. Germline CDR1 reads ENHRY; CDR2 reads SYGVKD. The CDR3 has 15 residues. The CDR3 DNA sequence: TGTGCCATCAGTGAGTCGGGCAGGGAAGACACTGAAGCTTTCTTT. Residues: CAISESGREDTEAFF.

CDR3 in amino acids: CASSLGTARGEQYF. As DNA, the CDR3 is TGTGCCAGCAGCCTGGGGACAGCCCGGGGCGAGCAGTACTTC. This sequence joins TRBV5-6 and TRBJ2-7, with TRBD1 matching over 7 bases. Trimming took 4 bases from V and 6 from J; bases not matched to a gene: 10. The CDR3 loop spans 14 amino acids. Germline loops: CDR1 SGHDT, CDR2 YYEEEE.

This rearrangement joins TRBV6-4 to TRBJ2-2, with no clear D. The CDR3 has 13 amino acids. Germline CDR1 reads MRHNA; CDR2 reads SNTAGT. The V end lost 2 bases, the J end lost 4 bases, and 5 bases lay between the germline ends. CDR3 bases: TGTGCCAGCAGTGACCTAGGCACCGGGGAGCTGTTTTTT. Its translation is CASSDLGTGELFF.

This chain connects TRBV3-1 (or the pseudogene TRBV3-2) to TRBJ2-1; maybe TRBD2 (7 bases). Germline CDR1 LGHDT, CDR2 YNNKEL (reference sequence). V was trimmed by 1 base and J by 4 bases, leaving 11 bases between them. CDR3 size: 15 residues. CDR3 loop: CASSQAGGPYNEQFF. CDR3 sequence (DNA): TGTGCCAGCAGCCAAGCCGGGGGGCCTTACAATGAGCAGTTCTTC.

The rearrangement links TRBV27 to TRBJ1-5, with a tentative D call TRBD1 (6 bases). From germline, CDR1 is MNHEY and CDR2 SMNVEV (reference sequence). CDR3 length: 15 amino acids. Trimming removed 8 bases from V and 1 base from J, with 15 bases in between. The CDR3 loop reads CASAFQGRSNQPQHF. CDR3 sequence (DNA): TGTGCCAGCGCATTCCAGGGGCGGAGCAATCAGCCCCAGCATTTT.

The chain recombines TRBV5-8 with TRBJ1-5; D unresolved. There are 14 residues in the CDR3. V gave up 4 bases and J gave up 4 bases, with 12 bases separating them. The germline gives CDR1 SGHTS, CDR2 YDEGEE. Written as DNA, the CDR3 is TGTGCCAGCAGCCCGGGTCTGCGGAATCAGCCCCAGCATTTT. This sequence encodes CASSPGLRNQPQHF.

The chain couples TRBV11-3 to TRBJ1-1; D perhaps matches TRBD1 (5 bases). V lost 2 bases and J 4 bases, leaving 8 bases between the germline ends. The length of the CDR3 is 13 residues. CDR1 is SGHNT, CDR2 YENEEA, per germline. In nucleotides, the CDR3 is TGTGCCAGCAGCTTACTTAGGGGCACTGAAGCTTTCTTT. It is translated as CASSLLRGTEAFF.

This clone was counted a single time. The chain is built from TRBV6-2 or TRBV6-3 and TRBJ1-5; tentatively, D is TRBD1 (5 bases). With 6 bases removed from V and 0 bases from J, the gap between germline ends came to 18 bases. Germline CDR1 MNHEY, CDR2 SVGEGT. This CDR3 is built from 17 residues. In nucleotides, the CDR3 is TGTGCCAGCAGCCCACGGGGGGGGACCTATAGCAATCAGCCCCAGCATTTT. Its protein product is CASSPRGGTYSNQPQHF.